This T cell receptor beta chain was identified in a study of T cell repertoires in cytomegalovirus infection. Looking at the study overall: Recently identified HLA-C-restricted CMV epitopes were used, and well-studied HLA-B-restricted CMV epitopes were used as well. Indications of both CMV infection and matching HLA type were provided by public TCR beta signatures. Study-wide points: The ex vivo response was dominated by HLA-C-restricted CMV-specific TCR beta clonotypes. Carriers of CMV plus the relevant HLA were identified by cumulative public TCR beta family frequency.

TCRdb reprocessed the reads with MiXCR, giving one entry per CDR3 protein. The repertoire consists of hundreds of thousands of distinct CDR3 sequences, with 30% to 40% occurring once and the leading ten covering under 15%. This clonotype occurred a few times. The antigen is unknown. This TCR was recovered from a human donor in good health (CMV status not recorded). Some clones in this sample may be carry-over from other donors' samples. Sequences were derived from cultured CD8+ T cells from PBMCs, sampled from culture after CMV antigen stimulation.

CDR3 nucleotides: TGTGCCAGCAGCCCCCAAATGGGGGGGGGCAGCAATGAGCAGTTCTTC. Encoded protein: CASSPQMGGGSNEQFF. The J gene is TRBJ2-1, the V gene TRBV7-9, with a tentative D call TRBD2 (7 bases). Germline values: CDR1 SEHNR, CDR2 FQNEAQ (reference sequence). The germline V and J ends were trimmed by 5 bases and 6 bases, with 20 bases remaining between them. CDR3 size: 16 residues.